Each of the 18 T cell receptor beta chains below was sequenced from the same sample in a study of cytomegalovirus exposure and HLA in healthy donors. The study ran its PCR with 60 Vbeta and 13 Jbeta primers. Generated by immunoSEQ multiplex PCR, the TCRdb table keeps only in-frame clones and is missing some. Found here are some 94,000 clones, 55% to 75% of them singletons; the top ten hold 2.5% to 3%. Sequenced material: PBMCs. All receptors derive from a man between 45 and 60 years old in good health and CMV-seronegative.

V is TRBV7-3 and J is TRBJ2-7; 7 nucleotides agree with TRBD2. The CDR3 has 13 amino acids. CDR1 and CDR2 (germline): SGHTA, FQGTGA. The junction had 7 bases not matched to a gene; V was cut back by 5 bases and J by 6 bases. Here the CDR3 reads CASSPGGGSEQYF. CDR3 DNA: TGTGCCAGCAGCCCTGGGGGGGGTTCCGAGCAGTACTTC.

This clone was observed a few times. The genes are TRBV10-3 and TRBJ1-1; no firm D call. CDR1 is ENHRY and CDR2 is SYGVKD in the germline V gene. Trimming took 3 bases from V and 4 from J, leaving 9 bases between them. The CDR3 totals 13 residues. The CDR3 loop reads CAISEIRSTEAFF. For the CDR3, the DNA is TGTGCCATCAGTGAAATCCGGAGCACTGAAGCTTTCTTT.

This clone has only a few counts. This rearrangement joins TRBV7-9 to TRBJ1-4; 7 bases line up with TRBD1. Germline V lookup: CDR1 SEHNR, CDR2 FQNEAQ (reference sequence). The CDR3 covers 14 residues. Losses at the gene ends were 5 bases for V and 8 bases for J; bases not matched to a gene: 8. The CDR3 region has the DNA TGTGCCAGCAGCCCACCGGGACAGAAAGAAAAACTGTTTTTT. This encodes CASSPPGQKEKLFF.

This clone was counted between two and nine times. Additional DNA sequences in this sample encode the identical CDR3. V is TRBV30 and J is TRBJ1-2; TRBD1 is a possible D gene (5 bases). The germline V gene encodes CDR1 GTSNPN and CDR2 SVGIG (reference sequence). V was clipped by 2 bases and J by 2 bases, with 6 bases between them. The CDR3 spans 12 residues. Written as DNA, the CDR3 is TGTGCCTGGAGTAGGGGCAACTATGGCTACACCTTC. Translating it yields CAWSRGNYGYTF. Full variable domain (remainder filled in from reference TRBV30 and TRBJ1-2): SQTIHQWPATLVQPVGSPLSLECTVEGTSNPNLYWYRQAAGRGLQLLFYSVGIGQISSEVPQNLSASRPQDRQFILSSKKLLLSDSGFYLCAWSRGNYGYTFGSGTRLTVV.

This chain uses TRBV10-3 with TRBJ2-2, with D maybe TRBD1 (5 bases). Looked up from germline, CDR1 is ENHRY and CDR2 is SYGVKD. V was clipped by 0 bases and J by 4 bases, with 9 bases between them. The CDR3 is 15 residues long. The chain's CDR3 is CAISESGRATGELFF. CDR3 bases: TGTGCCATCAGTGAGTCGGGCAGGGCCACCGGGGAGCTGTTTTTT.

This rearrangement joins TRBV5-8 to TRBJ2-5; 9 positions agree with TRBD2. From germline, CDR1 is SGHTS and CDR2 YDEGEE. The CDR3 loop spans 17 amino acids. J was trimmed by 5 bases and V by 3 bases; bases with no gene match: 14. The CDR3 protein is CASSSRASGTIKETQYF. The DNA of the CDR3 is TGTGCCAGCAGCTCGAGGGCTAGCGGGACCATCAAGGAGACCCAGTACTTC.

The chain carries TRBV18 and TRBJ2-3, with 8 bases fitting TRBD2. CDR3 length: 13 residues. CDR1 and CDR2 (germline): KGHSH, LQKENI. V lost 2 bases to trimming and J lost 5 bases; unmatched junction nucleotides: 0. The CDR3 bases are TGTGCCAGCTCACCAACTAGCGGAGATACGCAGTATTTT. It translates to CASSPTSGDTQYF.

This chain uses TRBV4-3 with TRBJ2-2, with a tentative D call TRBD1 (5 bases). The V and J ends lost 0 bases and 1 base respectively, with 12 bases between them. The CDR3 consists of 17 residues. CDR1 and CDR2 (germline): LGHNA, YSLEER. CDR3: CASSQDGAGLNTGELFF. In DNA form, the CDR3 reads TGCGCCAGCAGCCAAGATGGGGCCGGGCTGAACACCGGGGAGCTGTTTTTT.

This chain uses TRBV6-4 with TRBJ2-1; 8 positions match TRBD2. V was pared by 2 bases and J by 5 bases, with 5 bases of the junction left unmatched. Per germline, CDR1 MRHNA and CDR2 SNTAGT. The CDR3 length is 15 residues. The CDR3 DNA sequence: TGTGCCAGCAGTGACCAAGCGGGAGCACACAATGAGCAGTTCTTC. Amino acid sequence: CASSDQAGAHNEQFF.

This chain links TRBV21-1 with TRBJ2-5; the D call TRBD2 from the table was never checked on the DNA. TRBV21-1 is assigned pseudogene status. This CDR3 is built from 17 residues. The CDR3 DNA sequence: TGTGCCAGCAGCAAAGAGCCACAGTGCGACTACCTGGAGACCCAGTACTTC. This encodes CASSKEPQCDYLETQYF.

The CDR3 is CAISESSRLGGHSNTEAFF. The CDR3, as DNA: TGTGCCATCAGTGAGTCCTCGCGGTTAGGAGGGCATTCGAACACTGAAGCTTTCTTT. The chain combines TRBV10-3 with TRBJ1-1; no reliable D call. Germline V gives CDR1 ENHRY, CDR2 SYGVKD. Trimming removed 0 bases from V and 1 base from J, with 21 bases in between. The CDR3 loop spans 19 amino acids.

The V gene is TRBV15, the J gene TRBJ1-5; 8 positions match TRBD1. The CDR3 runs to 19 residues. Germline V gene sequence: CDR1 LNHNV, CDR2 YYDKDF (reference sequence). With V trimmed by 2 bases and J by 1 base, 13 bases remained unmatched. The CDR3, as DNA: TGTGCCACCAGCAGATTTCCCCCGCCACAGGGGGTGAGCAATCAGCCCCAGCATTTT. As protein: CATSRFPPPQGVSNQPQHF. The whole variable domain, remainder taken from reference TRBV15 and TRBJ1-5, is DAMVIQNPRYQVTQFGKPVTLSCSQTLNHNVMYWYQQKSSQAPKLLFHYYDKDFNNEADTPDNFQSRRPNTSFCFLDIRSPGLGDTAMYLCATSRFPPPQGVSNQPQHFGDGTRLSIL.

The genes are TRBV5-4 and TRBJ1-2; 9 positions agree with TRBD1. There are 14 residues in the CDR3. J was trimmed by 4 bases and V by 2 bases; bases with no gene match: 3. Germline loops: CDR1 SGHNT, CDR2 YYREEE (reference sequence). For the CDR3, the DNA is TGTGCCAGCAGCTTACTACAGGGGGCCTATGGCTACACCTTC. Its protein is CASSLLQGAYGYTF.

This clone came up once. Here the CDR3 DNA reads TGTGCCAGCCGCCAAACCTGGAGGGATTCCTACGAGCAGTACGTC. It specifies CASRQTWRDSYEQYV. The J gene is TRBJ2-7, the V gene TRBV6-1; D is perhaps TRBD2 (6 bases). The CDR3 is made up of 15 amino acids. V lost 8 bases and J 1 base, leaving 18 bases between the germline ends. The V gene's germline CDR1 is MNHNS and CDR2 SASEGT.

The CDR3 here is CASSLDRGLLGYTF. The CDR3, as DNA: TGCGCCAGCAGCCTGGACAGGGGGCTACTTGGCTACACCTTC. The chain combines TRBV5-1 with TRBJ1-2, with TRBD1 identical over 11 bases. This CDR3 region has 14 residues. CDR1 is SGHRS, CDR2 YFSETQ, per germline. Trimming removed 4 bases from V and 7 bases from J; junction bases left unmatched: 6.

The count of this clone is one. J is TRBJ1-6 and V is TRBV27; possible D gene TRBD1, 6 bases. Trimming took off 5 bases at V and 8 bases at J, with 19 bases between the two ends. CDR3 size: 16 residues. Germline-derived CDR1 and CDR2 are MNHEY and SMNVEV (reference sequence). The CDR3 sequence: CASSPEGPRGHSPLHF. The CDR3 coding sequence is TGTGCCAGCAGTCCAGAGGGGCCCAGGGGCCATTCACCCCTCCACTTT.

This chain uses TRBV28 with TRBJ1-1, with D maybe TRBD1 (6 bases). The ends were cut back, 6 bases at V and 6 bases at J, with 20 bases in the middle. CDR3 size: 15 residues. CDR1 and CDR2 from the germline V gene are MDHEN and SYDVKM. In DNA, the CDR3 is TGTGCCAGCAGCTCAATACAGGGAGGGGTTCCTGAAGCTTTCTTT. It is translated as CASSSIQGGVPEAFF.

The rearrangement joins TRBV27 to TRBJ1-1, with D possibly matching TRBD1 (5 bases). Germline V gene data show CDR1 as MNHEY and CDR2 as SMNVEV (reference sequence). This CDR3 comprises 13 residues. Trimming cost V 4 bases and J 2 bases, with 8 bases left between them. CDR3 nucleotide sequence: TGTGCCAGCAGTTCCGACAGTAACACTGAAGCTTTCTTT. Translated, it gives CASSSDSNTEAFF.